The 14 T cell receptor beta chains presented below share a single source sample, sequenced in a study of patients and donors after allogeneic stem cell transplantation (dated by TCRdb to 2018 to 2020). Library preparation employed RT-PCR. For sequencing, a NextSeq 550 was employed. TCRdb itself trimmed the public reads at Q25 with fastp, ran MiXCR and retained productive beta chains. Each CDR3 protein appears once, grouped with its most common genes and DNA. The sample includes more than 150,000 distinct CDR3 sequences, with roughly 22% observed a single time. The top ten hold roughly 25% of the sample. The specimen sequenced was blood, either unsorted or a sorted T cell fraction (not recorded which). These receptor sequences come from a human donor who was either an allogeneic HSCT recipient or a stem cell or donor lymphocyte infusion donor (not recorded which). It is not recorded whose cells these are; they may come from a transplant donor.

This clonotype was seen a few times. The CDR3 is CSADYEETNTEAFF. CDR3 nucleotide sequence: TGCAGTGCGGACTATGAGGAAACGAACACTGAAGCTTTCTTT. The V call is TRBV20-1, the J call TRBJ1-1; unclear D gene. This CDR3 has 14 amino acids. The V end was cut by 6 bases, the J end by 1 base, with 15 bases between. Germline V gives CDR1 DFQATT, CDR2 SNEGSKA (reference sequence).

This clonotype was counted a few times. V is TRBV29-1 and J is TRBJ1-2; D is possibly TRBD1 (6 bases). Trimming left V 0 bases short and J 1 base short, with 18 bases between. CDR1 and CDR2 from the germline V gene are SQVTM and ANQGSEA. The CDR3 contains 17 residues. CDR3 DNA sequence: TGCAGCGTTGAAGAAGATGGGTCAGGGGCGCTTAACTATGGCTACACCTTC. Translating gives CSVEEDGSGALNYGYTF.

This clonotype has just one count. V is TRBV15 and J is TRBJ1-6, with 7 bases matching TRBD1. The CDR3 length is 15 residues. V shed 4 bases and J 8 bases; nucleotides not matched to a gene: 8. In germline, CDR1 is LNHNV, CDR2 YYDKDF (reference sequence). The CDR3 spells CATSTAGTEDSPLHF. As DNA, the CDR3 is TGTGCCACCAGCACCGCCGGGACAGAAGATTCACCCCTCCACTTT.

V gene TRBV28 combines with J gene TRBJ2-7; D gene unclear. V lost 3 bases to trimming and J lost 6 bases, with 18 bases between them. Looked up from germline, CDR1 is MDHEN and CDR2 is SYDVKM. The CDR3 length is 15 residues. In nucleotides, the CDR3 is TGTGCCAGCAGTTTGTCCGCGGAAGGAGAGCGCGAGCAGTACTTC. Its protein product is CASSLSAEGEREQYF.

The chain uses TRBV11-1 and TRBJ1-5; D remains unclear. Germline V lookup: CDR1 SGHAT, CDR2 FQDESV (reference sequence). The CDR3 extends over 13 amino acids. Trimming left V 1 base short and J 7 bases short, with 8 bases between. The CDR3: CASSLGESQPQHF. The CDR3 region has the DNA TGTGCCAGCAGCTTAGGGGAAAGCCAGCCCCAGCATTTT.

The rearrangement joins TRBV20-1 to TRBJ2-3, with D perhaps TRBD1 or TRBD2 (5 bases each). From germline, CDR1 is DFQATT and CDR2 SNEGSKA (reference sequence). CDR3 length: 14 residues. Trimming pared 6 bases from V and 4 bases from J, leaving 17 bases between. The CDR3 DNA reads as TGCAGTGCCCCCGGATTTATGGGGGCAGATACGCAGTATTTT. Its translation: CSAPGFMGADTQYF.

There are many counts of this clonotype. CDR3 bases: TGTGCCAGCAGTGATTTCCCTGGAAACACCATATATTTT. It encodes CASSDFPGNTIYF. The chain employs TRBV12-3 or TRBV12-4 and TRBJ1-3; D not resolved. Trimming stripped 5 bases from V and 2 bases from J, with 7 bases between. The CDR3 sequence is 13 residues long.

The V call is TRBV10-3, the J call TRBJ2-7, with 7 bases identical to TRBD1. V lost 2 bases, J lost 7 bases, and 11 bases stayed unmatched. CDR1 ENHRY and CDR2 SYGVKD come from the germline V gene. The CDR3 totals 15 residues. CDR3 in amino acids: CAISEVGQTVLEQYF. The CDR3 nucleotides read TGTGCCATCAGTGAGGTGGGACAGACAGTACTTGAGCAGTACTTC.

This clonotype was picked up a small number of times. J is TRBJ2-3 and V is TRBV6-2 or TRBV6-3; no firm D call. Trimming stripped 1 base from V and 6 bases from J, with 5 bases between. The CDR3 is 12 amino acids. In germline, CDR1 is MNHEY, CDR2 SVGEGT. Here the CDR3 reads CASSYLTDTQYF. The CDR3 DNA reads as TGTGCCAGCAGTTACTTGACGGATACGCAGTATTTT.

In its sample, this clonotype was seen many times. The rearrangement joins TRBV20-1 to TRBJ1-2; D remains ambiguous. V lost 0 bases and J lost 14, with 13 bases in between. The CDR3 is made up of 11 amino acids. CDR1 is DFQATT, CDR2 SNEGSKA, per germline (reference sequence). In DNA, the CDR3 is TGCAGTGCTAGAGATAAGGCACCGGGAACCTTC. Its translation is CSARDKAPGTF.

This clonotype was seen a few times. The rearrangement uses TRBV10-3 and TRBJ2-1; 16 bases agree with TRBD2. This CDR3 spans 17 amino acids. V was pared by 10 bases and J by 2 bases, with 8 bases of the junction left unmatched. Germline V gene lookup returns CDR1 ENHRY and CDR2 SYGVKD. CDR3 residues: CATYGTSGGAPYNEQFF. CDR3 in DNA: TGTGCCACCTACGGGACTAGCGGGGGGGCCCCCTACAATGAGCAGTTCTTC.

This clonotype was recorded a few times. This chain links TRBV5-1 with TRBJ1-4, with 7 bases that match TRBD1. CDR3 size: 18 residues. CDR1 and CDR2 (germline): SGHRS, YFSETQ. Germline trimming cut 6 bases from V and 0 bases from J; bases unmatched to any gene: 14. CDR3 nucleotide sequence: TGCGCCAGCACCAAAACGGGACAGCCCCGTGCAACTAATGAAAAACTGTTTTTT. It is translated as CASTKTGQPRATNEKLFF.

The chain is built from TRBV12-3 or TRBV12-4 and TRBJ1-5; no reliable D call. The CDR3 contains 13 residues. V was clipped by 5 bases and J by 7 bases, with 12 bases between them. CDR3 residues: CASSISVSQPQHF. DNA for the CDR3: TGTGCCAGCAGTATCTCAGTCAGCCAGCCCCAGCATTTT.

In its sample, this clonotype was seen a few times. V gene TRBV12-3 or TRBV12-4 combines with J gene TRBJ2-1, with 9 bases aligning to TRBD2. V lost 11 bases and J lost 5; bases outside the gene matches: 10. The CDR3 is 14 amino acids. CDR3 DNA sequence: TGTGCCGTGCGTGCTAGCGGGACACACAATGAGCAGTTCTTC. Protein product: CAVRASGTHNEQFF.